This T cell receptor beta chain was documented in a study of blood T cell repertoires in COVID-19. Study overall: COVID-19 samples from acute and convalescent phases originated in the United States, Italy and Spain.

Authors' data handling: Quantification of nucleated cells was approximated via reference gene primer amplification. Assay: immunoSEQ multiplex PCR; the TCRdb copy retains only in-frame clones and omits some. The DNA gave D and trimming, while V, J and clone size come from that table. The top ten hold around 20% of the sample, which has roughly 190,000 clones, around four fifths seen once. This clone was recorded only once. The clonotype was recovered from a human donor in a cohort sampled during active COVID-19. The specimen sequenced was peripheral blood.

The CDR3 sequence is CASSPRTGTGFSGELFF. The CDR3 DNA sequence: TGTGCCAGCAGCCCTCGAACCGGGACAGGGTTTTCCGGGGAGCTGTTTTTT. V gene TRBV3-1 (or the pseudogene TRBV3-2) combines with J gene TRBJ2-2, with 9 positions matching TRBD1. Trimming at V came to 4 bases and at J to 6 bases, leaving 12 bases not matched to a gene. The germline gives CDR1 LGHDT, CDR2 YNNKEL (reference sequence). The CDR3 totals 17 residues.